The text below deals with one TCR beta chain. Recovery among Cohort 3 donors was established by two negative PCRs, clearance, or symptom resolution. The record originates from a study of blood T cell repertoires in COVID-19. As processed by the authors: How many nucleated cells were present was estimated from reference gene primer amplification. The protocol was immunoSEQ multiplex PCR, while the TCRdb copy is restricted to in-frame clones and leaves out a portion. Clonal size and the V and J genes are those of that table, whereas D and trimming came from the DNA. The data show some 130,000 clones, roughly 88% seen once. From germline, CDR1 is LGHNA and CDR2 YNFKEQ. V lost 3 bases and J lost 7, with 18 bases in between. This CDR3 is 15 amino acids long.

The clonotype was recovered from a man aged 50 to 59 who had recovered from COVID-19. Sequenced: PBMCs or T cells enriched from blood (not recorded which). The chain joins TRBV4-2 to TRBJ1-2, with D possibly TRBD1 on 6 matching bases. The CDR3 loop is CASSHPGHEQGGYTF. The CDR3 nucleotides read TGTGCCAGCAGCCACCCGGGACACGAGCAGGGTGGCTACACCTTC.